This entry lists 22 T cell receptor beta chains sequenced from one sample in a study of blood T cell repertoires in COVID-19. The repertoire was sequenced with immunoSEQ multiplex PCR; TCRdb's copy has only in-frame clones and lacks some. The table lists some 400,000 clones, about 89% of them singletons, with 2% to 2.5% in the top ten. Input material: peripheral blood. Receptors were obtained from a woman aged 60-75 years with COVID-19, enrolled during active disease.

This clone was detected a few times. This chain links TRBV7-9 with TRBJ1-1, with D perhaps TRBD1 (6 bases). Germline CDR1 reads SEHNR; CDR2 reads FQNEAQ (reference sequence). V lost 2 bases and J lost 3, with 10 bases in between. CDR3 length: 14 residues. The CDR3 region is CASSLPGHHTEAFF. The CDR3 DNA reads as TGTGCCAGCAGCTTACCGGGACATCACACTGAAGCTTTCTTT.

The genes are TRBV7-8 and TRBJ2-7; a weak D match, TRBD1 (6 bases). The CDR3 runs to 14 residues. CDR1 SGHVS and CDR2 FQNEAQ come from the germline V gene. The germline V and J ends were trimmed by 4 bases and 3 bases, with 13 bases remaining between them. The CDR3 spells CASSYKDRYYEQYF. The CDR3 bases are TGTGCCAGCAGCTACAAGGACAGATACTACGAGCAGTACTTC.

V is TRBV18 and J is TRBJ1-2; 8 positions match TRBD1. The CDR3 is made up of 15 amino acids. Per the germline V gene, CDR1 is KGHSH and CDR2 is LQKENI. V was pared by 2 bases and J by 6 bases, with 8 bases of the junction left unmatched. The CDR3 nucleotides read TGTGCCAGCTCACCATCAGGGGGCTGGATGGATGGCTACACCTTC. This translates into CASSPSGGWMDGYTF. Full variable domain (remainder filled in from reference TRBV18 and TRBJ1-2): NAGVMQNPRHLVRRRGQEARLRCSPMKGHSHVYWYRQLPEEGLKFMVYLQKENIIDESGMPKERFSAEFPKEGPSILRIQQVVRGDSAAYFCASSPSGGWMDGYTFGSGTRLTVV.

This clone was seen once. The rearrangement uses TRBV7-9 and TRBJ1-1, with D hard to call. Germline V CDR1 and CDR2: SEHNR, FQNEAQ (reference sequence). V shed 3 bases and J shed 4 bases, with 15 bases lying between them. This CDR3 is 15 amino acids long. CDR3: CASSLESQQITEAFF. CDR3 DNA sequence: TGTGCCAGCAGCTTGGAGTCCCAGCAAATCACTGAAGCTTTCTTT. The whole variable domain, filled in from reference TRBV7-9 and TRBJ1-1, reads DTGVSQNPRHKITKRGQNVTFRCDPISEHNRLYWYRQTLGQGPEFLTYFQNEAQLEKSRLLSDRFSAERPKGSFSTLEIQRTEQGDSAMYLCASSLESQQITEAFFGQGTRLTVV.

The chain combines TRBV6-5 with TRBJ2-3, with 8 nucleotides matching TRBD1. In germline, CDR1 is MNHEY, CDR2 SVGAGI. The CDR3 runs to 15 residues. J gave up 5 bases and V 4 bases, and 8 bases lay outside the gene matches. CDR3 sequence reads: CASSWFRGPGDTQYF. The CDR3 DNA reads TGTGCCAGCAGTTGGTTCAGGGGGCCGGGAGATACGCAGTATTTT.

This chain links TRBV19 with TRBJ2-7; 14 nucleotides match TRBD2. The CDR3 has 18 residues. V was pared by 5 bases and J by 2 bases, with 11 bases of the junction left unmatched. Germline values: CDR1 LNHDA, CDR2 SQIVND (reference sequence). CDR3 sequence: CASSPGLAGGQNTYEQYF. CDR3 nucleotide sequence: TGTGCCAGTAGTCCTGGACTAGCGGGGGGTCAGAATACCTACGAGCAGTACTTC.

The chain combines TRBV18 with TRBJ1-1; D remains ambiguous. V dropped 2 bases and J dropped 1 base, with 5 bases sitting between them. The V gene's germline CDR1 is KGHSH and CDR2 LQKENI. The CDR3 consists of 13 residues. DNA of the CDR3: TGTGCCAGCTCACCAGAGGGGAACACTGAAGCTTTCTTT. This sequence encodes CASSPEGNTEAFF.

DNA of the CDR3: TGTGCCAGCAGCGTAGGGTGGAGGAATGAAGAGACCCAGTACTTC. This translates into CASSVGWRNEETQYF. The rearrangement uses TRBV9 and TRBJ2-5, with D possibly TRBD2 on 5 matching bases. V was clipped by 0 bases and J by 3 bases, with 12 bases between them. The germline V gene has CDR1 SGDLS and CDR2 YYNGEE. The CDR3 extends over 15 amino acids.

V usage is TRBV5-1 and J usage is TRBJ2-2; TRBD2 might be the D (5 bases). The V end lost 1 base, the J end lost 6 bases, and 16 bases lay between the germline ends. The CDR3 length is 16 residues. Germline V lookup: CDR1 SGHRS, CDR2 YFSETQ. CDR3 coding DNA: TGCGCCAGCAGCTTGTCAGTCGGCGGGTCGGCCGGGGAGCTGTTTTTT. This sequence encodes CASSLSVGGSAGELFF.

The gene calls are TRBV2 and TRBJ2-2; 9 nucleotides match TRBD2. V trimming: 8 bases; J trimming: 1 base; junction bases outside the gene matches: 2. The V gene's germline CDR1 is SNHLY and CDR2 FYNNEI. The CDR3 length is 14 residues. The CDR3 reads CASRSGGNTGELFF. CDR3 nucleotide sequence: TGTGCCAGCCGTAGCGGGGGGAACACCGGGGAGCTGTTTTTT.

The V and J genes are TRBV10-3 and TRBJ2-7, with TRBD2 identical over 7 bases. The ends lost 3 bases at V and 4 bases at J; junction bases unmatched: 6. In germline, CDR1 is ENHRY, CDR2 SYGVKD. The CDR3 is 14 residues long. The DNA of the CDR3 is TGTGCCATCAGTGATCTAGCGGCCACGTACGAGCAGTACTTC. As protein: CAISDLAATYEQYF.

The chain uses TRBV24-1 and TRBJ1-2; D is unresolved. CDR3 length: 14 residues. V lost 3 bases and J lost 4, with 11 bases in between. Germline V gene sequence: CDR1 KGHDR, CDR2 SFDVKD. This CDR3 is CATSDSPPGYGYTF. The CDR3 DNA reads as TGTGCCACCAGTGATAGTCCTCCAGGCTATGGCTACACCTTC.

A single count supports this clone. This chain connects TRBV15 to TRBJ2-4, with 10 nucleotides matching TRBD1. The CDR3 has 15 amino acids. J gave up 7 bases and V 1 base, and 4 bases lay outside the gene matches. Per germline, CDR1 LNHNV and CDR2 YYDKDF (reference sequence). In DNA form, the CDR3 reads TGTGCCACCAGCAGAGCCCGGACAGGGGGGAACATTCAGTACTTC. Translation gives CATSRARTGGNIQYF.

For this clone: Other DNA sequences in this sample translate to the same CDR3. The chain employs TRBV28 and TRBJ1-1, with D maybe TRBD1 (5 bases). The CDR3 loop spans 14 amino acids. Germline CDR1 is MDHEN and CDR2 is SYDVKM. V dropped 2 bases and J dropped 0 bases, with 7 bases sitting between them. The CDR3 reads CASSLRGLNTEAFF. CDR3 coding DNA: TGTGCCAGCAGTTTAAGGGGTCTGAACACTGAAGCTTTCTTT. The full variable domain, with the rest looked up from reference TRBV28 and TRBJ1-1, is DVKVTQSSRYLVKRTGEKVFLECVQDMDHENMFWYRQDPGLGLRLIYFSYDVKMKEKGDIPEGYSVSREKKERFSLILESASTNQTSMYLCASSLRGLNTEAFFGQGTRLTVV.

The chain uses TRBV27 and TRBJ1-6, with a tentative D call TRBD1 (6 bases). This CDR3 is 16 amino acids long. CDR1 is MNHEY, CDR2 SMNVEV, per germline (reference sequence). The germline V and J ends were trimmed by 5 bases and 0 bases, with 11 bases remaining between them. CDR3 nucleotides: TGTGCCAGCAGTCACCAGGGGATCTCCTATAATTCACCCCTCCACTTT. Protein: CASSHQGISYNSPLHF.

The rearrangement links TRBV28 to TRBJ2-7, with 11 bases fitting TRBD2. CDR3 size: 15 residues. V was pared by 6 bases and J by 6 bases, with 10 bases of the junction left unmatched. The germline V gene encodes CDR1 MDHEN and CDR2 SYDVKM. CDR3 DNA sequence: TGTGCCAGCAGCCTAGCGGGGGGCTTCCTCCTCGAGCAGTACTTC. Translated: CASSLAGGFLLEQYF.

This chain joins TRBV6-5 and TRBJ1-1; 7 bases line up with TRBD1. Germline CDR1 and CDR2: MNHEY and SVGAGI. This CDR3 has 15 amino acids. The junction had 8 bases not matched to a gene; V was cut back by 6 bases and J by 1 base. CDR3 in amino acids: CASRLEGGRNTEAFF. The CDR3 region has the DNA TGTGCCAGCAGACTGGAAGGGGGCCGGAACACTGAAGCTTTCTTT.

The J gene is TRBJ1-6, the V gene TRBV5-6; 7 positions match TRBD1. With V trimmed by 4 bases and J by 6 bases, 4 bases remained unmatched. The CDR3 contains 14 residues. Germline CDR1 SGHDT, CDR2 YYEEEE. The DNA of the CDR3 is TGTGCCAGCAGCCCCAGGACAGGTAATTCACCCCTCCACTTT. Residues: CASSPRTGNSPLHF.

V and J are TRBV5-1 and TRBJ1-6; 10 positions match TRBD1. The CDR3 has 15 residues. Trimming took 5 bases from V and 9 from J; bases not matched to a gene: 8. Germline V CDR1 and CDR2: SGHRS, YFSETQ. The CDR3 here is CASRAGTGESSPLHF. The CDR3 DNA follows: TGCGCCAGCAGGGCCGGGACAGGGGAAAGTTCACCCCTCCACTTT.

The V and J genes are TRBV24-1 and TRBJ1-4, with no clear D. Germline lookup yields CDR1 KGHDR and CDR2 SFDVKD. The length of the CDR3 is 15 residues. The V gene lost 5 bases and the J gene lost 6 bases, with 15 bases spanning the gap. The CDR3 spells CATSVSGVRDEKLFF. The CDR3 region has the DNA TGTGCCACCAGTGTCTCCGGGGTGAGGGATGAAAAACTGTTTTTT.

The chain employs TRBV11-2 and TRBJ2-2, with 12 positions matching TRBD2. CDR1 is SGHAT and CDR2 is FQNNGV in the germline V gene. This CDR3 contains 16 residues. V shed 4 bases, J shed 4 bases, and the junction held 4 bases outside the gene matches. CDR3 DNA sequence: TGTGCCAGCAGCTCCCAACTAGCGGGGGGCACCGGGGAGCTGTTTTTT. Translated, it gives CASSSQLAGGTGELFF.

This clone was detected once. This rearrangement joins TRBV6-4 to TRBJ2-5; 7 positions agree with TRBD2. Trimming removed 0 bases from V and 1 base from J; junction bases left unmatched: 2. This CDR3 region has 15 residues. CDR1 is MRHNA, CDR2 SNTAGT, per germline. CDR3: CASSDSAGVQETQYF. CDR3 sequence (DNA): TGTGCCAGCAGTGACTCCGCGGGGGTCCAAGAGACCCAGTACTTC.